These 21 T cell receptor beta chains were sequenced from one sample in a study of cytomegalovirus exposure and HLA in healthy donors. Primers for the PCR totalled 60 Vbeta and 13 Jbeta. Generated by immunoSEQ multiplex PCR, the TCRdb table keeps only in-frame clones and is missing some. The sample shows around 100,000 clones, and more than 3% sits with its ten largest clones. Sequencing was done on a sample of PBMCs. Receptors were obtained from a man aged 25 to 40 in good health and CMV-seronegative.

The chain recombines TRBV19 with TRBJ1-5; 8 bases map to TRBD1. Germline V gives CDR1 LNHDA, CDR2 SQIVND (reference sequence). CDR3 length: 15 amino acids. Unmatched junction bases numbered 2, after V lost 3 bases and J lost 1 base. CDR3 region: CASSIWTGSNQPQHF. For the CDR3, the DNA is TGTGCCAGTAGTATTTGGACAGGGAGCAATCAGCCCCAGCATTTT.

J is TRBJ1-2 and V is TRBV5-4, with D maybe TRBD1 (5 bases). Trimming removed 1 base at V and 0 bases at J, with 10 bases between. Germline CDR1 SGHNT, CDR2 YYREEE (reference sequence). This CDR3 region has 15 residues. The DNA for the CDR3 is TGTGCCAGCAGCTTGTGGGGCACCTCTAACTATGGCTACACCTTC. Its protein is CASSLWGTSNYGYTF.

This chain connects TRBV19 to TRBJ1-2; the D is unclear. CDR1 is LNHDA, CDR2 SQIVND, per germline (reference sequence). The germline V and J ends were trimmed by 7 bases and 5 bases, with 14 bases remaining between them. CDR3 length equals 13 residues. The CDR3 DNA follows: TGTGCCAGTACTAGAGCGGGGTCATATGGCTACACCTTC. Protein sequence: CASTRAGSYGYTF. The full variable domain, in which reference TRBV19 and TRBJ1-2 provide the parts outside the CDR3, is DGGITQSPKYLFRKEGQNVTLSCEQNLNHDAMYWYRQDPGQGLRLIYYSQIVNDFQKGDIAEGYSVSREKKESFPLTVTSAQKNPTAFYLCASTRAGSYGYTFGSGTRLTVV.

The chain is built from TRBV27 and TRBJ1-4; TRBD1 matches 7 bases. Germline trimming cut 4 bases from V and 3 bases from J; bases unmatched to any gene: 8. The CDR3 extends over 16 amino acids. Germline lookup yields CDR1 MNHEY and CDR2 SMNVEV (reference sequence). CDR3 DNA sequence: TGTGCCAGCAGTTCCCCGACAGGGCGGGCTAATGAAAAACTGTTTTTT. It encodes CASSSPTGRANEKLFF.

The chain combines TRBV10-3 with TRBJ2-5; 7 bases match TRBD1. The J call may be incorrect, as the DNA end agrees better with TRBJ2-7. This CDR3 spans 14 amino acids. Germline-derived CDR1 and CDR2 are ENHRY and SYGVKD. CDR3 sequence reads: CAIGDSLNSYEQYF. CDR3 DNA: TGTGCCATTGGGGACAGCCTGAACTCCTACGAGCAGTACTTC.

V usage is TRBV5-1 and J usage is TRBJ1-1; unclear D gene. The CDR3 sequence is 14 residues long. Germline lookup yields CDR1 SGHRS and CDR2 YFSETQ. Trimming shortened V by 0 bases and J by 6 bases, and 12 bases separated the two germline ends. In DNA, the CDR3 is TGCGCCAGCAGCTTGGTTTCGGGGAAGGCTGAAGCTTTCTTT. Protein product: CASSLVSGKAEAFF.

This chain links TRBV28 with TRBJ2-4, with TRBD1 as a possible D gene (6 bases). The V end was cut by 6 bases, the J end by 3 bases, with 18 bases between. The CDR3 is made up of 16 amino acids. Germline values: CDR1 MDHEN, CDR2 SYDVKM. CDR3 amino acids: CASSTDRWADKNIQYF. Written as DNA, the CDR3 is TGTGCCAGCAGCACTGACAGGTGGGCGGACAAAAACATTCAGTACTTC. The whole variable domain, filled in from reference TRBV28 and TRBJ2-4, reads DVKVTQSSRYLVKRTGEKVFLECVQDMDHENMFWYRQDPGLGLRLIYFSYDVKMKEKGDIPEGYSVSREKKERFSLILESASTNQTSMYLCASSTDRWADKNIQYFGAGTRLSVL.

The chain links TRBV10-3 to TRBJ1-1; possible D gene TRBD1, 6 bases. The germline V and J ends were trimmed by 6 bases and 7 bases, with 18 bases remaining between them. Germline V gene data show CDR1 as ENHRY and CDR2 as SYGVKD. There are 14 residues in the CDR3. CDR3 region: CAIRENRDGIEAFF. The CDR3 DNA reads TGTGCCATCAGGGAAAACAGGGACGGTATTGAAGCTTTCTTT.

The chain has TRBV27 and TRBJ1-1, with D perhaps TRBD1 (5 bases). Deletions cut 4 bases from V and 5 bases from J, with 8 bases between. Germline CDR1 and CDR2: MNHEY and SMNVEV (reference sequence). The CDR3 is 12 residues long. CDR3 in DNA: TGTGCCAGCAGTTACGGGGGGACTGAAGCTTTCTTT. It codes for CASSYGGTEAFF.

This chain links TRBV6-7 with TRBJ2-7, with TRBD1 matching 7 bases. TRBV6-7 is identified as an open reading frame with a role that is uncertain. V dropped 11 bases and J dropped 3; count of bases not matched to a gene: 7. This CDR3 spans 12 amino acids. The CDR3 spells CAGPGQYYEQYF. CDR3 coding DNA: TGTGCCGGACCGGGACAGTACTACGAGCAGTACTTC.

The chain links TRBV13 to TRBJ2-1; 10 bases align to TRBD1. Germline V gene lookup returns CDR1 PRHDT and CDR2 FYEKMQ (reference sequence). Losses at the gene ends were 4 bases for V and 6 bases for J; bases not matched to a gene: 6. The CDR3 contains 15 residues. CDR3 residues: CASSSLDRGSNEQFF. The CDR3 DNA sequence: TGTGCCAGCAGCTCCCTGGACAGGGGGAGCAATGAGCAGTTCTTC.

This chain connects TRBV5-1 to TRBJ2-5; 9 nucleotides line up with TRBD2. The germline V gene encodes CDR1 SGHRS and CDR2 YFSETQ. The CDR3 loop spans 15 amino acids. The V segment lost 8 bases and the J segment 3 bases; nucleotides outside the gene matches: 11. In DNA, the CDR3 is TGCGCCAGTGGACTGGCTAGCGGGGAAGAAGAGACCCAGTACTTC. Its protein is CASGLASGEEETQYF.

The rearrangement joins TRBV23-1 to TRBJ1-1, with a possible D match to TRBD1 (5 bases). TRBV23-1 is marked as an open reading frame, function uncertain. The CDR3 is 15 residues long. V was clipped by 4 bases and J by 1 base, with 13 bases between them. The CDR3 spells CASSRAGPTNTEAFF. The CDR3 DNA is TGCGCCAGCAGTCGAGCGGGACCTACGAACACTGAAGCTTTCTTT.

The chain uses TRBV11-1 and TRBJ1-1; D unresolved. Germline CDR1 reads SGHAT; CDR2 reads FQDESV (reference sequence). Trimming left V 2 bases short and J 10 bases short, with 8 bases between. CDR3 length: 11 residues. The CDR3 sequence is CASSLQEAAFF. The CDR3 coding sequence is TGTGCCAGCAGCTTACAGGAGGCAGCTTTCTTT.

The chain combines TRBV27 with TRBJ2-5; 9 nucleotides align to TRBD2. The assigned J gene may be wrong: the sequence end matches TRBJ2-7 better. The CDR3 sequence is 16 residues long. CDR1 and CDR2 (germline): MNHEY, SMNVEV (reference sequence). The CDR3, as DNA: TGTGCCAGCAGTGCCGGACTAGCGACCTTCATCAACGAGCAGTACTTC. This sequence encodes CASSAGLATFINEQYF.

This chain uses TRBV15 with TRBJ2-5; unclear D gene. V shed 1 base and J shed 7 bases, with 22 bases lying between them. Germline V lookup: CDR1 LNHNV, CDR2 YYDKDF (reference sequence). The CDR3 is made up of 17 amino acids. This CDR3 is CATSRVHSLAVPATQYF. The DNA of the CDR3 is TGTGCCACCAGCAGAGTTCACAGTTTGGCAGTCCCCGCGACCCAGTACTTC.

Of note for this clone: Mismatch with germline at one junction end may stem from a read error. The V and J genes are TRBV18 and TRBJ2-2; 8 bases fit TRBD1. The CDR3 consists of 14 residues. Germline V gene data show CDR1 as KGHSH and CDR2 as LQKENI. For the CDR3, the DNA is TGTGCCGGCTCACCAACAGGGGGCACCGGGGAGCTGTTTTTT. Protein: CAGSPTGGTGELFF.

The J gene is TRBJ2-3, the V gene TRBV7-6; 15 bases align to TRBD2. This CDR3 comprises 15 residues. V shed 3 bases, J shed 6 bases, and the junction held 1 base outside the gene matches. Germline-derived CDR1 and CDR2 are SGHVS and FNYEAQ. This chain's CDR3 is CASSFGTSGGDTQYF. The CDR3 DNA reads TGTGCCAGCAGCTTCGGGACTAGCGGGGGGGATACGCAGTATTTT.

This chain joins TRBV2 and TRBJ1-1; no reliable D call. The V gene lost 6 bases and the J gene lost 0 bases, with 23 bases spanning the gap. The CDR3 runs 18 residues. Germline-derived CDR1 and CDR2 are SNHLY and FYNNEI. CDR3: CASRMRSGRRLMNTEAFF. In DNA, the CDR3 is TGTGCCAGCAGGATGCGGAGCGGTCGGCGGCTCATGAACACTGAAGCTTTCTTT.

The CDR3 DNA sequence: TGTGCCAGCAGCGACGGGACTAGCTCTTACGAGCAGTACTTC. Protein sequence: CASSDGTSSYEQYF. V usage is TRBV7-6 and J usage is TRBJ2-7; 9 nucleotides agree with TRBD2. The V and J ends lost 5 bases and 4 bases, in that order; junction bases with no gene match: 6. The CDR3 covers 14 residues. Germline V gene data show CDR1 as SGHVS and CDR2 as FNYEAQ. The full variable domain, rest sourced from reference TRBV7-6 and TRBJ2-7, is GAGVSQSPRYKVTKRGQDVALRCDPISGHVSLYWYRQALGQGPEFLTYFNYEAQQDKSGLPNDRFSAERPEGSISTLTIQRTEQRDSAMYRCASSDGTSSYEQYFGPGTRLTVT.

The chain uses TRBV5-4 and TRBJ2-7, with 7 positions matching TRBD1. This CDR3 region has 15 residues. The junction had 9 bases not matched to a gene; V was cut back by 5 bases and J by 1 base. Germline V CDR1 and CDR2: SGHNT, YYREEE (reference sequence). The CDR3: CASSRAPGQSYEQYF. The CDR3 DNA sequence: TGTGCCAGCAGTCGGGCCCCGGGACAGTCCTACGAGCAGTACTTC.